This T cell receptor (beta chain) comes out of a study of T-cell memory formation after mild COVID-19. At the level of the study: In these data, TCR clusters were largely donor specific.

Study conclusions and caveats: In pre-infection memory, a portion of responding clones appeared, which suggested that cross-reactive memory joined. The authors did not confirm SARS-CoV-2 specificity of second-wave clones peaking day 37.

TCRdb ran MiXCR on the 5' RACE reads and lists one entry per CDR3 protein. This sample has 300,000 to 350,000 distinct CDR3 sequences, with roughly an eighth found just once. The germline CDR1 and CDR2 sequences are SQVTM and ANQGSEA. Trimming stripped 4 bases from V and 4 bases from J, with 13 bases between. The CDR3 is 13 residues long. This clonotype turned up a few times. What it binds is not known. This chain uses TRBV29-1 with TRBJ1-2; D gene ambiguous. Specimen: PBMCs or a T cell subset sorted from them (not recorded which). This receptor was taken from a man aged 18 to 30 who had mild COVID-19 (a few samples of this study predate the infection). Cell type and time point are not known. In nucleotides, the CDR3 is TGCAGCGTTGGTGAGCCGGCAATCTATGGCTACACCTTC. Translated: CSVGEPAIYGYTF.